Listed below are T cell receptor beta chains from one sample, sequenced in a study of blood T cell repertoires in COVID-19. The table came from immunoSEQ multiplex PCR; TCRdb's copy has only in-frame clones and leaves some out. The sample shows a few hundred thousand clones, roughly 87% of them seen only once. Sequences were obtained from PBMCs or T cells enriched from blood (not recorded which). These receptors were obtained from a woman aged 25 to 39 who had recovered from COVID-19. Each CDR3 is given with its conserved first and last residue. The order of the fields is CDR3 length, D gene, V gene, J gene, clone size, CDR3 protein, CDR3 DNA. The D gene is left open where the match is weak. Size tells how often a clone was seen (once, few, many) or the class of an expanded clone, and some rows leave it out.

>12|TRBD2|TRBV30|TRBJ2-5|NA
CAWRTSGETQYF
TGTGCCTGGCGGACTAGCGGGGAGACCCAGTACTTC
>14|NA|TRBV7-9|TRBJ1-2|NA
CASSRGQLNYGYTF
TGTGCCAGCAGCCGAGGACAGCTCAACTATGGCTACACCTTC
>14|TRBD1|TRBV28|TRBJ1-2|NA
CASTPTGGYYGYTF
TGTGCCAGCACCCCGACAGGGGGGTACTATGGCTACACCTTC
>17|TRBD1|TRBV7-6|TRBJ1-3|NA
CASSPSSGQAIGNTIYF
TGTGCCAGCAGTCCTTCCTCGGGACAGGCAATTGGAAACACCATATATTTT
>15|NA|TRBV9|TRBJ1-6|NA
CASSDTQVPNSPLHF
TGTGCCAGCAGCGATACACAGGTACCCAATTCACCCCTCCACTTT
>15|TRBD2|TRBV19|TRBJ2-5|NA
CASSILSGGQETQYF
TGTGCCAGTAGTATCCTTTCGGGGGGGCAAGAGACCCAGTACTTC
>16|TRBD1|TRBV5-1|TRBJ2-5|once
CASSRARTGDQETQYF
TGCGCCAGCAGCCGGGCCCGGACAGGGGACCAAGAGACCCAGTACTTC
>15|TRBD2|TRBV7-2|TRBJ2-2|NA
CASSPTLARGRELFF
TGTGCCAGCAGCCCAACCCTAGCGCGGGGGAGGGAGCTGTTTTTT
>14|NA|TRBV28|TRBJ2-7|NA
CASSETTTPYEQYF
TGTGCCAGCAGCGAAACCACTACGCCCTACGAGCAGTACTTC
>14|NA|TRBV9|TRBJ2-5|NA
CASSSQRMGETQYF
TGTGCCAGCAGCTCCCAGCGGATGGGAGAGACCCAGTACTTC
>12|NA|TRBV30|TRBJ1-6|NA
CAWSRVNVPLHF
TGTGCCTGGAGCCGCGTTAATGTGCCCCTCCACTTT
>17|TRBD1|TRBV4-1|TRBJ1-4|NA
CASSQVPGQGANEKLFF
TGCGCCAGCAGCCAAGTCCCGGGACAGGGCGCTAATGAAAAACTGTTTTTT
>15|NA|TRBV7-9|TRBJ2-7|NA
CASSLRRDSSYEQYF
TGTGCCAGCAGCTTACGCCGGGACTCATCCTACGAGCAGTACTTC
>16|NA|TRBV5-1|TRBJ1-1|NA
CASSPRTGGPSTEAFF
TGCGCCAGCAGCCCCCGGACGGGGGGGCCATCCACTGAAGCTTTCTTT
>13|NA|TRBV6-2/TRBV6-3|TRBJ1-5|once
CASSPAIVSPQHF
TGTGCCAGCAGTCCCGCGATTGTTTCGCCCCAGCATTTT
>15|TRBD1|TRBV6-5|TRBJ1-2|NA
CARRNPQDRVYGYTF
TGTGCCAGACGAAACCCCCAGGACAGGGTCTATGGCTACACCTTC
>14|NA|TRBV10-3|TRBJ1-5|NA
CAIRGHLDGQPQHF
TGTGCCATCAGAGGACACCTAGACGGTCAGCCCCAGCATTTT
>13|NA|TRBV10-3|TRBJ1-2|NA
CAISDLALVGYTF
TGTGCCATCAGTGATTTAGCTTTAGTCGGCTACACCTTC
>16|TRBD1|TRBV9|TRBJ1-6|NA
CASSVGAGGRNSPLHF
TGTGCCAGCAGCGTAGGGGCAGGGGGACGTAATTCACCCCTCCACTTT
>14|TRBD1|TRBV19|TRBJ2-5|NA
CASSKARDQGAQYF
TGTGCCAGTAGTAAGGCCAGGGACCAGGGGGCCCAGTACTTC
>17|NA|TRBV3-1/TRBV3-2|TRBJ1-6|NA
CASSQDTPFIYNSPLHF
TGTGCCAGCAGCCAGGACACTCCCTTCATCTATAATTCACCCCTCCACTTT
>16|TRBD2|TRBV7-9|TRBJ2-2|NA
CASRTVAGGRTGELFF
TGTGCCAGCAGGACAGTAGCGGGAGGGAGAACCGGGGAGCTGTTTTTT
>16|NA|TRBV13|TRBJ1-1|NA
CASSPRPAGSNTEAFF
TGTGCCAGCAGCCCCCGACCAGCGGGAAGCAACACTGAAGCTTTCTTT
>14|TRBD1|TRBV5-6|TRBJ1-1|NA
CASSFGTANTEAFF
TGTGCCAGCAGCTTCGGGACAGCGAACACTGAAGCTTTCTTT
>16|TRBD2|TRBV11-2|TRBJ2-3|NA
CASSFRGTRSTDTQYF
TGTGCCAGCAGCTTCCGGGGGACTAGAAGCACAGATACGCAGTATTTT
>14|NA|TRBV6-2/TRBV6-3|TRBJ1-5|few
CASSRWGGNQPQHF
TGTGCCAGCAGCCGGTGGGGGGGCAATCAGCCCCAGCATTTT
>11|NA|TRBV29-1|TRBJ2-1|NA
CSVRRTEEQFF
TGCAGCGTCCGTCGGACAGAGGAGCAGTTCTTC
>16|NA|TRBV10-3|TRBJ1-1|few
CAISERRGGGNTEAFF
TGTGCCATCAGTGAGCGACGCGGCGGGGGTAACACTGAAGCTTTCTTT
>16|NA|TRBV28|TRBJ2-5|NA
CASFSPSPAGRETQYF
TGTGCCAGCTTTTCTCCATCCCCGGCAGGGCGGGAGACCCAGTACTTC
>14|NA|TRBV19|TRBJ2-3|NA
CASRSEQFTDTQYF
TGTGCCAGTAGGTCGGAACAGTTCACAGATACGCAGTATTTT
>12|NA|TRBV29-1|TRBJ1-4|NA
CSVETPLEKLFF
TGCAGCGTTGAAACTCCTCTCGAAAAACTGTTTTTT
>13|NA|TRBV3-1/TRBV3-2|TRBJ2-7|NA
CASSLRGSYEQYF
TGTGCCAGCAGCCTCAGGGGCTCCTACGAGCAGTACTTC
>16|TRBD1|TRBV5-6|TRBJ1-2|NA
CASSLEAAGGNHGYTF
TGTGCCAGCAGCTTGGAGGCTGCAGGGGGCAATCATGGCTACACCTTC
>15|TRBD2|TRBV20-1|TRBJ2-3|NA
CSASFSGGPTDTQYF
TGCAGTGCGAGTTTTAGCGGGGGGCCCACAGATACGCAGTATTTT
>17|TRBD1|TRBV14|TRBJ2-3|NA
CASSQPRDRGIGDTQYF
TGTGCCAGCAGCCAACCCCGGGACAGGGGAATAGGGGATACGCAGTATTTT
>14|TRBD2|TRBV11-2|TRBJ2-7|medium-sized
CASSLTSGGYEQYF
TGTGCCAGCAGCTTAACTAGCGGGGGGTACGAGCAGTACTTC
>14|TRBD1|TRBV7-2|TRBJ1-2|NA
CASSTQGWRRGYTF
TGTGCCAGCAGCACACAGGGGTGGCGTAGAGGCTACACCTTC
>15|TRBD1|TRBV27|TRBJ2-3|few
CASSLEQGLTDTQYF
TGTGCCAGCAGTCTCGAACAGGGGCTCACAGATACGCAGTATTTT
>13|TRBD1|TRBV10-3|TRBJ2-7|NA
CAISRQGVYEQYF
TGTGCCATCAGCCGACAGGGGGTCTACGAGCAGTACTTC
>15|TRBD1|TRBV29-1|TRBJ2-7|NA
CSVVPSRGPYYEQYF
TGCAGCGTTGTTCCTTCCAGGGGGCCCTACTACGAGCAGTACTTC
>17|TRBD2|TRBV12-5|TRBJ2-3|NA
CASGLGLAGLDTDTQYF
TGTGCTAGTGGATTGGGACTAGCGGGCTTAGACACAGATACGCAGTATTTT